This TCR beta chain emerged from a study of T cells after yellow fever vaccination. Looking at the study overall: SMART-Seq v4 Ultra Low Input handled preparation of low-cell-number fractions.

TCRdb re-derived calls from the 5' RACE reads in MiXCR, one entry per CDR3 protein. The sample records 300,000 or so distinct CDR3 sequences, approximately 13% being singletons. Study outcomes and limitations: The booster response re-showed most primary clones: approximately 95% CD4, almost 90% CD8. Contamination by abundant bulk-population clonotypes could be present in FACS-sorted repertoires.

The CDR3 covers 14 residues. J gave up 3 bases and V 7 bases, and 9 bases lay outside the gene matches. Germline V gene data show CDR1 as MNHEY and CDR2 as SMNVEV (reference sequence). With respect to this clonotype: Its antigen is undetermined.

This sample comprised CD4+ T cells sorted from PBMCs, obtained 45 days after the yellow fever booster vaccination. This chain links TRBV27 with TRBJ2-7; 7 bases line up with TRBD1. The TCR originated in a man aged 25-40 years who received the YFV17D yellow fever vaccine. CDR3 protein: CASTKTGSRYEQYF. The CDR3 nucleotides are TGTGCCAGCACCAAGACAGGGAGCCGCTACGAGCAGTACTTC.